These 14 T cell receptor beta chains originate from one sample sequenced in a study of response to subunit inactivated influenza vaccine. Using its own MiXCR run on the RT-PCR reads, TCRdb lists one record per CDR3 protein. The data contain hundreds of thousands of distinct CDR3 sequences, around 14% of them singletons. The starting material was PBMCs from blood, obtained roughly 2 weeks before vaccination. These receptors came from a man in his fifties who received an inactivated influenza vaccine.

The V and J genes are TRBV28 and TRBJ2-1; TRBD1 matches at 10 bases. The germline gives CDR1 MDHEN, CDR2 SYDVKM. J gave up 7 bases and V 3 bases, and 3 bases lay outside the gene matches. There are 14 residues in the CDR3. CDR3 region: CASSFGDRGNEQFF. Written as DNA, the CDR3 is TGTGCCAGCAGTTTCGGGGACAGGGGTAATGAGCAGTTCTTC.

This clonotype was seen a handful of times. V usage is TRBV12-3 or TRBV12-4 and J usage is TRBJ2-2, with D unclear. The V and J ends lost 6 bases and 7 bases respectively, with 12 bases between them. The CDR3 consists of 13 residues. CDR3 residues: CASSLSFGGELFF. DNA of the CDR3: TGTGCCAGCAGCCTTAGCTTTGGCGGGGAGCTGTTTTTT.

The DNA for the CDR3 is TGTGCCAGCAGCCCGGACAGGGGGAACCACAATGAGCAGTTCTTC. It encodes CASSPDRGNHNEQFF. The rearrangement uses TRBV7-2 and TRBJ2-1, with 10 bases aligning to TRBD1. J was trimmed by 5 bases and V by 5 bases; bases with no gene match: 6. Germline V lookup: CDR1 SGHTA, CDR2 FQGNSA. CDR3 length: 15 residues. The full variable domain, its missing parts supplied by reference TRBV7-2 and TRBJ2-1, is GAGVSQSPSNKVTEKGKDVELRCDPISGHTALYWYRQSLGQGLEFLIYFQGNSAPDKSGLPSDRFSAERTGGSVSTLTIQRTQQEDSAVYLCASSPDRGNHNEQFFGPGTRLTVL.

Here the CDR3 reads CAISAGREAKNIQYF. CDR3 DNA sequence: TGTGCCATCAGTGCGGGCCGGGAAGCCAAAAACATTCAGTACTTC. The chain recombines TRBV10-3 with TRBJ2-4; tentatively, D is TRBD2 (5 bases). There are 15 residues in the CDR3. Deletions cut 4 bases from V and 0 bases from J, with 10 bases between. Germline assignment: CDR1 ENHRY and CDR2 SYGVKD.

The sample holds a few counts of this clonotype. The CDR3 DNA reads as TGCAGCGCTACCCAGGGTTTCACAGATACGCAGTATTTT. Its protein is CSATQGFTDTQYF. V and J are TRBV29-1 and TRBJ2-3, with D perhaps TRBD1 (5 bases). The CDR3 covers 13 residues. The germline V gene encodes CDR1 SQVTM and CDR2 ANQGSEA. Trimming took off 7 bases at V and 2 bases at J, with 13 bases between the two ends.

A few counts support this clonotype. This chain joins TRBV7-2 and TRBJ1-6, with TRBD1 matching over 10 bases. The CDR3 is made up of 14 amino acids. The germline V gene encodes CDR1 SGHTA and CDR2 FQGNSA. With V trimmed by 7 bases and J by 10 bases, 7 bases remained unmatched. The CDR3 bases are TGTGCCAGCAAGCGTCGACAGGGGGCATCACCCCTCCACTTT. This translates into CASKRRQGASPLHF.

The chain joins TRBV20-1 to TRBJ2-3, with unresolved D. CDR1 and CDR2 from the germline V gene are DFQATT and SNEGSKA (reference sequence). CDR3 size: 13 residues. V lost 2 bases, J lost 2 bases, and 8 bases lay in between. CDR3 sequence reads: CSARKGHTDTQYF. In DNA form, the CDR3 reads TGCAGTGCTAGAAAGGGCCACACAGATACGCAGTATTTT.

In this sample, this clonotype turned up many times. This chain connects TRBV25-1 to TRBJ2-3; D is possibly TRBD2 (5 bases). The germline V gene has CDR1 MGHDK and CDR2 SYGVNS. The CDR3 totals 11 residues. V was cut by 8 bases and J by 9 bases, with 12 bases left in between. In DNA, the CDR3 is TGTGCCAGCGGGTGGGAGACAACGCAGTATTTT. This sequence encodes CASGWETTQYF.

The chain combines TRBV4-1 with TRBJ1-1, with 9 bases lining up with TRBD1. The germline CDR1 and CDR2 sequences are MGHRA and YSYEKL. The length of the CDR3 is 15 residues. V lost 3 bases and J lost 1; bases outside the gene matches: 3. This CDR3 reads CASSHVQGANTEAFF. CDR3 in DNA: TGCGCCAGCAGCCACGTACAGGGGGCGAACACTGAAGCTTTCTTT.

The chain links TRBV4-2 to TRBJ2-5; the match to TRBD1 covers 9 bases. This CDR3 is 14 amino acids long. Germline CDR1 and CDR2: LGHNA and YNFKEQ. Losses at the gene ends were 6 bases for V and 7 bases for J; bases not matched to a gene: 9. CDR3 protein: CASSPGTGWGTQYF. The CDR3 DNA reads TGTGCCAGCAGTCCAGGGACAGGGTGGGGGACCCAGTACTTC.

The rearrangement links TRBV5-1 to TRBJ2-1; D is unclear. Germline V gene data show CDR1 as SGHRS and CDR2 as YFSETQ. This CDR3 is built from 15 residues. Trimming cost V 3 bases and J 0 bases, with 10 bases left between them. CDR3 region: CASSSSQSSYNEQFF. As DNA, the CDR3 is TGCGCCAGCAGCTCGTCCCAAAGCTCCTACAATGAGCAGTTCTTC.

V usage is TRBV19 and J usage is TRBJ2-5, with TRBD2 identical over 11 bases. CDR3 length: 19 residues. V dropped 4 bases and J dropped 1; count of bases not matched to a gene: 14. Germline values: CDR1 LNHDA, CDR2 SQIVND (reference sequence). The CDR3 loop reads CASSTAGTSGARSQETQYF. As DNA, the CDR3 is TGTGCCAGTAGTACCGCCGGGACTAGCGGAGCGAGGAGCCAAGAGACCCAGTACTTC. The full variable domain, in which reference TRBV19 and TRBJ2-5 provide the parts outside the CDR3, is DGGITQSPKYLFRKEGQNVTLSCEQNLNHDAMYWYRQDPGQGLRLIYYSQIVNDFQKGDIAEGYSVSREKKESFPLTVTSAQKNPTAFYLCASSTAGTSGARSQETQYFGPGTRLLVL.

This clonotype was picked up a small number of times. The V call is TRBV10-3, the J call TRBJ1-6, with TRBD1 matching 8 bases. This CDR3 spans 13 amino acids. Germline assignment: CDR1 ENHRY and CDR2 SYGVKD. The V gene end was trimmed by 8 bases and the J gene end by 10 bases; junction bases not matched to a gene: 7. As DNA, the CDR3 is TGTGCCATCTCGGGGGACAGGTACTCACCCCTCCACTTT. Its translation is CAISGDRYSPLHF.

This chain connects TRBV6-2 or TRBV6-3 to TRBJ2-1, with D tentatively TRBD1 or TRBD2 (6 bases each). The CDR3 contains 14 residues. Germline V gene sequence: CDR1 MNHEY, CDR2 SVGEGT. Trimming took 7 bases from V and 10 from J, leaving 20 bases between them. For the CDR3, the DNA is TGTGCCAGCATGGTTACGGGGGCGGCTAAGGAGCAGTTCTTC. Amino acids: CASMVTGAAKEQFF.